Given below is one TCR beta chain in context. This clone was counted only a few times. Its antigen is unknown. There are no base qualities to consult, and no much larger clone falls within one base. Receptors were amplified or captured by the immunoSEQ multiplex PCR assay. For the multiplex PCR, a mixture combining 60 forward primers for TCR Vbeta segments and 13 reverse primers for TCR Jbeta segments was used. The CDR3 region of rearranged TCR beta genes was amplified from genomic DNA by a multiplex PCR assay. Amplified TCR beta libraries were sequenced as 87-base-pair reads on the Illumina HiSeq System. Under the source paper's analysis protocol: A later analysis tallied 80 million to 95 million unique TCR beta chains across the 666 repertoires, and about 10 million of those chains were shared by two or more donors. To remove PCR and sequencing errors, raw reads were error-corrected and collapsed into unique sequences using a nearest-neighbor algorithm that merged closely related sequences. Alignment of CDR3 sequences to IMGT reference sequences was used to assign V, D and J gene segments. For a sequence to be retained, a match of at least six nucleotides to both a V gene segment and a J gene segment was required. Rearrangements were called productive when the CDR3 lacked stop codons and stayed in frame with V and J; all others were non-productive. Following IMGT convention, CDR3 was defined as the stretch from the second conserved V-encoded cysteine up to the conserved J-encoded phenylalanine. The earlier analysis of about 620 of the donors excluded sequences that lacked an unambiguous match to a single V gene segment. In an earlier analysis of approximately 550 of the donors, V segments were called functional above 56.7% productive rearrangements and were called segregating when the between-donor standard deviation exceeded 5%. A statistical classification framework was developed to diagnose cytomegalovirus status using the catalog of TCR beta chain sequences. In a later analysis, V and J genes were assigned by comparing TCR nucleotide sequences against IMGT/GENE-DB human TR gene sequences. In a later analysis, CDR3 sequences and most-parsimonious VDJ recombination scenarios were assigned using the TCRdist pipeline. In a later analysis, each TCR beta chain was defined by its CDR3 amino acid sequence together with its V-gene family, and reads lacking a unique V-gene family were excluded. To address suspected cross-contamination and a sequencing artifact, a later analysis removed roughly 640 highly shared, low-generation-probability nucleotide sequences. In a later analysis, a clonal expansion index for each public chain was calculated from normalized within-repertoire ranks of inferred template counts. In a later analysis, generation probabilities were computed using a VDJ recombination model fitted to out-of-frame rearrangements, and the results were checked against IGoR. In a later analysis, hypergeometric tests were used to score TCR-TCR, TCR-HLA and TCR-CMV co-occurrence, with a repertoire-size bias correction applied to TCR pairs. In a later analysis, false discovery rates were estimated by permuting HLA or CMV assignments 20 times. A later analysis grouped co-occurring TCRs with DBSCAN, adding TCRdist sequence similarity when clustering within HLA-allele-positive subsets. Repertoires with fewer than 30,000 or more than 120,000 public chains were left out of co-occurrence clustering, as were about 5 repertoires with anomalous nucleotide sharing. In its TCRdb copy, this immuneACCESS table keeps in-frame sequences only and misses some clones. Where compared with another copy, unresolved V genes explain less than half of these, and the others have no known cause. That table furnishes V, J and clone size, whereas the DNA furnished D and trimming. Counted in this sample were 110,000 to 150,000 clones; around four fifths of them appeared once. Jointly, the top ten make up less than 4% of the sample.

The cohort consisted of 666 healthy bone marrow donors. All cohort members were sampled while nominally healthy, although unrecorded immune exposures were likely present. The donor was CMV seronegative and belonged to the group of 352 seronegative cohort members. Every donor gave a peripheral blood sample, and the peripheral blood mononuclear cells from that sample were used for TCR beta sequencing. The Qiagen DNeasy Blood Extraction Kit was used to extract genomic DNA from the blood cell samples. This sample was taken from a study of cytomegalovirus exposure and HLA in healthy donors (dated by TCRdb to 2016 to 2017). With respect to the entire study: An earlier analysis of several hundred of the donors reported 250 to 300 Gb of sequence data and 100 million to 140 million unique TCR beta sequences from around 200 million T cells. About 300 gigabases of sequencing data and tens of millions of unique TCR sequences were included in an early release covering roughly 600 HLA-typed donors. Of the 300 to 400 genotyped donors, over 70% fell in the genetic ancestry cluster associated with self-reported Caucasian donors. The aim of the study was to test whether cataloging public T cell receptors could identify signatures of past pathogen exposure. Using immunosequencing, the study profiled T cell repertoires from 666 subjects and related those repertoires to cytomegalovirus serostatus. Besides the first cohort of roughly 660 subjects, a separate validation cohort made up of over a hundred different subjects was used. To predict cytomegalovirus infection status, the study combined high-throughput TCR immunosequencing, statistical association of individual TCRs with disease status, and machine learning. To study patterns of TCR occurrence, a later analysis re-analyzed previously published TCR beta repertoires from hundreds of donors and added high-resolution HLA genotyping. Rather than using new phenotypic data, the later analysis identified candidate immune exposures from TCR beta sequences and from how often those sequences occurred across donors. To decide whether each TCR beta V gene segment behaved as functional or pseudogenic, an earlier analysis of 587 of the donors relied on high-throughput TCR beta sequencing. Donor age, sex, ethnicity and CMV serostatus were compiled alongside the repertoire data. A later genetic analysis took genome-wide SNP genotypes for about three fifths of the 666 donors and used that subset as a discovery cohort. Every discovery cohort repertoire had been produced on one sequencing platform. HLA typing covered class I and class II loci at four-digit resolution. Typing coverage differed by locus: A, B, C, DRB1 and DQB1 were typed in about 620-630 donors, DQA1 in approximately 520, DPA1 in some 600, and DPB1 in around 490. A few DR-DQ haplotypes were treated as single units for association and clustering because of strong linkage in the cohort. Across approximately 420 genotyped donors of the cohort, an average of 235,054 unique TCR beta nucleotide sequences per donor were sequenced, and roughly 20% of those sequences were non-productive.

The full study reports these points: According to a later analysis, TCR association rates differed among HLA loci, with DRB1 alleles showing the most associated TCRs and HLA-C alleles showing the fewest. According to the authors, the approach could potentially be generalized to other disease states and immunological phenotypes. While some public TCRs were present in many individuals, most TCR sequences turned up only very rarely across donors. The study gave a list of 150 to 200 TCR beta chains associated with cytomegalovirus. Linkage disequilibrium might explain the correlated functional status among segregating V segments, but an unknown experimental factor could not be ruled out. Only TCR beta chains were sequenced in this cohort, and the absence of alpha or paired-chain data limited detectable features. A further reported finding was that TCR beta sequences accurately predicted the HLA-A and HLA-B alleles for most subjects in the first cohort. Some IMGT-functional V segments, including TRBV6-2 and TRBV6-3, could not be told apart with the 87-base-pair reads, so those segments were excluded. Several of the top co-occurrence clusters appeared to be linked to parvovirus B19, influenza, CMV and Epstein-Barr virus, according to a later analysis. A few of the identified cytomegalovirus-associated TCR beta chains were confirmed in vitro to be specific for cytomegalovirus antigens. Because HLA typing was unavailable for some donors at each locus, only the typed subset was used in association tests. The sequencing pipeline was judged likely to have produced a cluster of highly shared sequence variants as a technical artifact. When HLA alleles, especially DR and DQ, strongly co-occurred, TCR associations were difficult to assign to individual alleles. CMV serostatus was the only immune exposure information available for the cohort. In a later analysis, HLA-associated TCR beta chains were found to be more clonally expanded and to have lower generation probabilities than equally common non-associated chains. Presence/absence analyses assumed roughly uniform sequencing depth across donors, an assumption that may not hold. The earlier analysis of approximately 590 of the donors excluded 15 to 20 rarely observed V segments, including chromosome 9 orphons, because counts were too low. An association between a missense DCLRE1C variant and V-gene and J-gene trimming of TCR beta chains was found in a later genetic analysis and replicated in an independent cohort. A later analysis associated about 16,000 TCR beta sequences with specific HLA alleles at a false discovery rate of 0.05. A later genetic analysis reported fewer N-insertions in productive TCRs among donors in an Asian-associated ancestry cluster than the roughly 720-donor mean. An earlier analysis of approximately 540 of the donors showed that most TCR beta V segments appeared in productive rearrangements either about 87% or about 30% of the time, which broadly matched IMGT annotations. The classifier was reported to diagnose cytomegalovirus status with high specificity and sensitivity in both the original and validation cohorts. According to a later analysis, most CMV-associated TCR beta chains appeared to be HLA-restricted, and the HLA associations seemed to be driven largely by CMV exposure.

The germline V end is reduced by 4 bases and the J end by 6 bases; junction bases left unmatched: 18. The cysteine opens and the phenylalanine closes a CDR3 of 17 amino acids. The DNA shown is the 51-base CDR3, in frame from base 1. The germline V gene provides CDR1 SNHLY and CDR2 FYNNEI. Recombination linked TRBV2 to TRBJ2-7; 7 central nucleotides agree with TRBD1. Input material: PBMCs. The clonotype was recovered from a male donor in good health and CMV-seronegative. Here is the DNA: TGTGCCAGCAGTGGGACCTTGACAGGGAATATGCGAGGCGAGCAGTACTTC. Translation gives CASSGTLTGNMRGEQYF.